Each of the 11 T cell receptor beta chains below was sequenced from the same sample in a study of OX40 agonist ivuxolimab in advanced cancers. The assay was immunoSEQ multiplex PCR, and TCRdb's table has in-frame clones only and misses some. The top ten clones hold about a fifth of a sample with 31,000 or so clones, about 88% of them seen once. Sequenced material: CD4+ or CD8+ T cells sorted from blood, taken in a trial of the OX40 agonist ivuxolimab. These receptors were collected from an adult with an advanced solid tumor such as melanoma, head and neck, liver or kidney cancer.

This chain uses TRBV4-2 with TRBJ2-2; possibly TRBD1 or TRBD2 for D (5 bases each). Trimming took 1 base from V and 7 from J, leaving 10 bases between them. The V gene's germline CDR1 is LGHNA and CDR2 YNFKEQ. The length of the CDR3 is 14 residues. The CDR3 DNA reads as TGTGCCAGCAGCCAAGGAGGGGCTGACGGGGAGCTGTTTTTT. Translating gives CASSQGGADGELFF.

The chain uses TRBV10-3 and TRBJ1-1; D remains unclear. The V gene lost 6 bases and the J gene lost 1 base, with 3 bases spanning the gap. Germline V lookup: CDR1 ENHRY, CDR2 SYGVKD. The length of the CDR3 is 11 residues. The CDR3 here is CAIRGNTEAFF. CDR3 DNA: TGTGCCATCAGGGGGAACACTGAAGCTTTCTTT.

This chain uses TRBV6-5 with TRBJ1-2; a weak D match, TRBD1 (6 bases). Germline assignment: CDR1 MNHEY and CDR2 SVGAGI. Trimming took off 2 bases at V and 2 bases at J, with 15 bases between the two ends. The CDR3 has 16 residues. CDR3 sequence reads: CASSYAIYGQNYGYTF. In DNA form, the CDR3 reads TGTGCCAGCAGTTACGCGATCTACGGACAGAACTATGGCTACACCTTC.

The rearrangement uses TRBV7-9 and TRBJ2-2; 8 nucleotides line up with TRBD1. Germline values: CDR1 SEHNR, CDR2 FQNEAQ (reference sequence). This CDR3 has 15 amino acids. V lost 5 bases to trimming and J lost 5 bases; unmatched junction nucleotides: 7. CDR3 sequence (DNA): TGTGCCAGCAGCCAGGACAGGGTTCGGACCGGGGAGCTGTTTTTT. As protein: CASSQDRVRTGELFF.

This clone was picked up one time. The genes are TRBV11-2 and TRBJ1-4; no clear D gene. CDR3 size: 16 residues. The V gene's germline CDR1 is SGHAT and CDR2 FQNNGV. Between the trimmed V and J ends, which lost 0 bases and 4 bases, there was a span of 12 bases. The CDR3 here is CASSLDEDFGNEKLFF. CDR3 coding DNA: TGTGCCAGCAGCTTAGATGAAGACTTTGGTAATGAAAAACTGTTTTTT. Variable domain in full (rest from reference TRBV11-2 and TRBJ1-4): EAGVAQSPRYKIIEKRQSVAFWCNPISGHATLYWYQQILGQGPKLLIQFQNNGVVDDSQLPKDRFSAERLKGVDSTLKIQPAKLEDSAVYLCASSLDEDFGNEKLFFGSGTQLSVL.

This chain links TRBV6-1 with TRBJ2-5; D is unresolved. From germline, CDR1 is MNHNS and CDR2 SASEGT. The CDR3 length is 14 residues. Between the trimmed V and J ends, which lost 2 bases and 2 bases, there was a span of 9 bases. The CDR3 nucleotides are TGTGCCAGCAGTGAAAACAGTGAGCAAGAGACCCAGTACTTC. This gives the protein CASSENSEQETQYF.

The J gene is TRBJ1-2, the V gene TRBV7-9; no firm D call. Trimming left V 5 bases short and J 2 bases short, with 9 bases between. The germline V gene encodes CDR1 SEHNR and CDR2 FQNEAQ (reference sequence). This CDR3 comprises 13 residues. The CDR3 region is CASSLPMNYGYTF. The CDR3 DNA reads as TGTGCCAGCAGCCTACCGATGAACTATGGCTACACCTTC.

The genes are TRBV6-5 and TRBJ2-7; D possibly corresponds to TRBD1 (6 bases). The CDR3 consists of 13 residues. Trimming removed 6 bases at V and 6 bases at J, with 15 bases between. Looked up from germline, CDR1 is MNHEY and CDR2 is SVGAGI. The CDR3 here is CASSVGRGSEQYF. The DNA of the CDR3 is TGTGCCAGCAGCGTAGGCAGGGGCAGCGAGCAGTACTTC.

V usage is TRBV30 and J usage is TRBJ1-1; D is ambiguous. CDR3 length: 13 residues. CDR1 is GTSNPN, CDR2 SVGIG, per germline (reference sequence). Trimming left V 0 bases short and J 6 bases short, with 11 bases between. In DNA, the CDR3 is TGTGCCTGGAGTGTACTGTCAGGAGCTGAAGCTTTCTTT. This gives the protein CAWSVLSGAEAFF.

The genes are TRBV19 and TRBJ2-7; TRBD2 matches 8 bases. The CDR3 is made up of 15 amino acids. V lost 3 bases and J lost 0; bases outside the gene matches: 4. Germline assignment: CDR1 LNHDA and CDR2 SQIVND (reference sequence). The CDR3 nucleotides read TGTGCCAGTAGTATTGAGCGGGAGAGCTCCTACGAGCAGTACTTC. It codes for CASSIERESSYEQYF.

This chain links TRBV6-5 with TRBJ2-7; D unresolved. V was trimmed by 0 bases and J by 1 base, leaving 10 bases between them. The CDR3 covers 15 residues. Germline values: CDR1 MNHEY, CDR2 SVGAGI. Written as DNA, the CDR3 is TGTGCCAGCAGTTACTCGGTTGCCAGGTCCTACGAGCAGTACTTC. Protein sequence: CASSYSVARSYEQYF.